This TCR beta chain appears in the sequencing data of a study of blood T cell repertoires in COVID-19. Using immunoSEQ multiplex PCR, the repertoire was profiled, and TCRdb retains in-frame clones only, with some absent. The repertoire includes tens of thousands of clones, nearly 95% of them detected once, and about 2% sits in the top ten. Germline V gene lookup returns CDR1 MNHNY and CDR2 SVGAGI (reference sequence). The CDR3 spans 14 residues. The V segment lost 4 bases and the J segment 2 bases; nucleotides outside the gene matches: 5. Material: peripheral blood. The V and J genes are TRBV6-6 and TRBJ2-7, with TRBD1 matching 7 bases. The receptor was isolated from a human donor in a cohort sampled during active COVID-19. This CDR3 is CASSWDSQTYEQYF. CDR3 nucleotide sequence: TGTGCCAGCAGTTGGGACAGTCAAACCTACGAGCAGTACTTC.